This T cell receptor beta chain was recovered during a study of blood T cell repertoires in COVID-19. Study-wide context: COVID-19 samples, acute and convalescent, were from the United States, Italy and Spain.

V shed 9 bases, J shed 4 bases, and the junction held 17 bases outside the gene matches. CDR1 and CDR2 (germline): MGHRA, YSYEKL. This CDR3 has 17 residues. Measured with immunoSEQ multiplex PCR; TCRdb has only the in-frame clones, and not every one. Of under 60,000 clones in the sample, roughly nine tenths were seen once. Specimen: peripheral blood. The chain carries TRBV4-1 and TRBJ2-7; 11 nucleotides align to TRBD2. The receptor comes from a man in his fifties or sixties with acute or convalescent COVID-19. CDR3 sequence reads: CASQLAGDLAVGYEQYF. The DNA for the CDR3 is TGCGCCAGTCAACTAGCGGGAGACCTGGCTGTTGGGTACGAGCAGTACTTC.